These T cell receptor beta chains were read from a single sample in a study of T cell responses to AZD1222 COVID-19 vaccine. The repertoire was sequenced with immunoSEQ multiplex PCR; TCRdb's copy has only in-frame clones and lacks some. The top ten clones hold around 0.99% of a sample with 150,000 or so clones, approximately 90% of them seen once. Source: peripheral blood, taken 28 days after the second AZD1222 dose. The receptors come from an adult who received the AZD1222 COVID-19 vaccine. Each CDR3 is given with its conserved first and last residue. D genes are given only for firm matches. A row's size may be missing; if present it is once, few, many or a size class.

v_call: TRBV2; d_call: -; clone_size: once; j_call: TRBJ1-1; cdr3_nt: TGTGCCGGTGTCGGGTTGGACAGCGAAGCTTTCTTT; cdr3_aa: CAGVGLDSEAFF
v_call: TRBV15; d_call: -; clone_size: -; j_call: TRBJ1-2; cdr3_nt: TGTGCCACCAGCAGGTTTGTAGTGCGCGGCTATGGCTACACCTTC; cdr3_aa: CATSRFVVRGYGYTF
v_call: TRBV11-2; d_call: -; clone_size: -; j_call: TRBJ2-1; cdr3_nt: TGTGCCAGCAGAAGGCGACTAGATCCATACAATGAGCAGTTCTTC; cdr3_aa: CASRRRLDPYNEQFF
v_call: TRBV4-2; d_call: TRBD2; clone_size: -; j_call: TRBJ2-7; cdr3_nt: TGTGCCAGCAGCCAAGATTGGGCGCGGGGGTCCTACGAGCAGTACTTC; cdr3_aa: CASSQDWARGSYEQYF
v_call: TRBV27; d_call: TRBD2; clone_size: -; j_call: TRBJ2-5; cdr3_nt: TGTGCCAGCAGTCCGGGACTAGCGGGAGCTTCTAGCTGGGAGACCCAGTACTTC; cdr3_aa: CASSPGLAGASSWETQYF
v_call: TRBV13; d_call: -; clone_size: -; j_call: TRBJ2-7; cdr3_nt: TGTGCCAGCAGCTTAGGGGCCTCCTACGAGCAGTACTTC; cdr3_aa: CASSLGASYEQYF
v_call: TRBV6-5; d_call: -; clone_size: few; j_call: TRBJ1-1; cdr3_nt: TGTGCCAGGGAGAGGGTAAGTACTGAAGCTTTCTTT; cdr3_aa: CARERVSTEAFF
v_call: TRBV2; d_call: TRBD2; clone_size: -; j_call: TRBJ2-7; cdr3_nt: TGTGCCAGCAGACCGCGGGGGAGTCGATCCTCCTACGAGCAGTACTTC; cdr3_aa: CASRPRGSRSSYEQYF
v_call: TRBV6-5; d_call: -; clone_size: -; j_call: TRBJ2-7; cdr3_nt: TGTGCCAGCGTCGGCTACATCAGAGGTCGCTACGAGCAGTACTTC; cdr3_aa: CASVGYIRGRYEQYF
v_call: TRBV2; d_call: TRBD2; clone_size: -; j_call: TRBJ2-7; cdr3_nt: TGTGCCAGCAGTAAGGGGACTAGTGACAGCGAGCAGTACTTC; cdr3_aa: CASSKGTSDSEQYF
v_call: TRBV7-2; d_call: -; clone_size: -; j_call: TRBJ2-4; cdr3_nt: TGTGCCAGCAGCTTGGAGCTCAAAAACATTCAGTACTTC; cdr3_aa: CASSLELKNIQYF
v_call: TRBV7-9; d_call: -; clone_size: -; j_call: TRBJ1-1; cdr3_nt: TGTGCCAGCATCCCGGGGACACCTTGGGACACTGAAGCTTTCTTT; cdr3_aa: CASIPGTPWDTEAFF
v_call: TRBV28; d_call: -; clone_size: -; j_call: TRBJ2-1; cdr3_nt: TGTGCCAGCAGTTTGGGTTCGCTCTACAATGAGCAGTTCTTC; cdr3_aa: CASSLGSLYNEQFF
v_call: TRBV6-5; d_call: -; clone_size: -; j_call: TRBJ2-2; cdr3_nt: TGTGCCAGCAGCCCGGGCCCGAACACCGGGGAGCTGTTTTTT; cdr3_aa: CASSPGPNTGELFF
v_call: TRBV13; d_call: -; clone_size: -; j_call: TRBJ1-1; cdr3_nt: TGTGCCAGCAGCTTAGGTAAACGAAACACTGAAGCTTTCTTT; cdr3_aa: CASSLGKRNTEAFF
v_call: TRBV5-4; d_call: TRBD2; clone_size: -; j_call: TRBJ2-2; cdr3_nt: TGTGCCAGCAGCCCGGGGACTAGCGGGACTAGGGAGCTGTTTTTT; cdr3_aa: CASSPGTSGTRELFF
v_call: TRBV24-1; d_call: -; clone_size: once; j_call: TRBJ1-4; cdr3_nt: TGTGCCACCAGTGATTTCGGAGGCGCCGGGGATGAAAAACTGTTTTTT; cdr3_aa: CATSDFGGAGDEKLFF